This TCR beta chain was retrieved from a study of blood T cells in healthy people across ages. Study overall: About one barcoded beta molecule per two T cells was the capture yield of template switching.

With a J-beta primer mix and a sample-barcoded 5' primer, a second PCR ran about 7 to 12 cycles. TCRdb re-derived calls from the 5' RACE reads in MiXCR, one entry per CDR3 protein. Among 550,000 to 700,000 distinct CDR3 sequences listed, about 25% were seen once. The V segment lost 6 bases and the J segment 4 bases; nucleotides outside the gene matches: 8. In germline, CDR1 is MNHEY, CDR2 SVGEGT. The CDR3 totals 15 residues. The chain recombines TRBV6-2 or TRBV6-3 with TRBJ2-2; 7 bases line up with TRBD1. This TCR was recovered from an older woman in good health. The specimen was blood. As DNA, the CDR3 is TGTGCCAGCAGCCTTAATACAGGGGCCACCGGGGAGCTGTTTTTT. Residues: CASSLNTGATGELFF.